This TCR beta chain was found in a study of PD-L1 blockade in urothelial cancer. Noted time point: peripheral blood 6 weeks after treatment start. Generated by immunoSEQ multiplex PCR, the TCRdb table keeps only in-frame clones and is missing some. The sample shows around 100,000 clones, 80% to 95% of them seen only once. V shed 2 bases and J 8 bases; nucleotides not matched to a gene: 12. CDR1 is SGDLS and CDR2 is YYNGEE in the germline V gene. This CDR3 has 16 amino acids. This clonotype was sampled from a man aged 55 to 69 with urothelial cancer. The V gene is TRBV9, the J gene TRBJ2-1; 8 bases map to TRBD2. The sample here was PBMCs, taken around atezolizumab (anti-PD-L1) treatment. CDR3: CASSVLGWREVDEQFF. CDR3 coding DNA: TGTGCCAGCAGCGTCCTCGGCTGGCGGGAGGTGGATGAGCAGTTCTTC.